The clone carrying this TCR beta chain was counted ten times or more. The data stem from a study of HIV-infected children after antiretroviral therapy interruption. Documented treatment: PENTA 11 planned treatment interruption arm or continuous ART arm. The TCR library was built from RNA with a 3' RACE protocol and unique molecular identifiers. Via MiXCR, TCRdb re-called the 3' RACE reads, giving one row per CDR3 protein. The sample yields around 47,000 distinct CDR3 sequences, roughly 4.5% seen once. The sequence was obtained from a pool of human donors with HIV. This sample comprised CD45RA+ CD4+ T cells from PBMCs, pooled from several time points, obtained from a donor given antiretroviral therapy, either interrupted or continuous. Subset meaning: naive CD4+ CD45RA+ CD45RO- T cells.

The CDR3 region has the DNA TGTGCCAGCAGTGTAACGAGGTCTAGCACAGATACGCAGTATTTT. Encoded protein: CASSVTRSSTDTQYF. The rearrangement links TRBV2 to TRBJ2-3; no firm D call. V lost 4 bases and J lost 0, with 11 bases in between. Germline V gives CDR1 SNHLY, CDR2 FYNNEI. The length of the CDR3 is 15 residues.